This T cell receptor (beta chain) is drawn from a study of shared clonotypes between healthy human individuals. CDR3 length equals 14 residues. The V and J ends lost 1 base and 7 bases respectively, with 11 bases between them. The germline V gene encodes CDR1 MGHRA and CDR2 YSYEKL. Notes on this clone: The target antigen is unknown.

Generated by immunoSEQ multiplex PCR, the TCRdb table keeps only in-frame clones and is missing some. The data contain over 2 million clones, 85% to 95% of them seen just once; the ten biggest clones take up 0.37%. The study, taken as a whole, reports: How much donors shared clonotypes was expected to be affected by sequencing depth. Memory subsets had estimated richness that was generally smaller than that of naive subsets.

Naive CD45RA+ and memory CD45RA-negative subsets were split from CD4+ cells. The sequenced sample was naive CD4+ T cells from PBMCs. Specified subset: CD45RA+ positively selected. The sequence was obtained from a man younger than 35 in good health. Some clones in this sample may be carry-over from other donors' samples. The chain combines TRBV4-1 with TRBJ1-5; the D gene is possibly TRBD1 (6 bases). CDR3 coding DNA: TGCGCCAGCAGCCAAGGGGGGCTGGGGCAGCCCCAGCATTTT. Translated, it gives CASSQGGLGQPQHF.